This T cell receptor (beta chain) was recovered during a study of blood T cell repertoires in COVID-19. CDR3 length: 16 amino acids. V was clipped by 0 bases and J by 6 bases; unmatched bases: 2. Germline loops: CDR1 KGHSH, CDR2 LQKENI. TCRdb keeps only in-frame clones here, not all; method: immunoSEQ multiplex PCR. The repertoire consists of some 190,000 clones, with about 82% occurring once and the leading ten covering 5% to 7%. The material sequenced was PBMCs or T cells enriched from blood (not recorded which). This TCR derives from a man between 35 and 55 years old with acute COVID-19. This chain links TRBV18 with TRBJ2-1, with TRBD2 matching 13 bases. CDR3 in amino acids: CASSPPGTSGTNEQFF. The CDR3 coding sequence is TGTGCCAGCTCACCACCAGGGACTAGCGGGACCAATGAGCAGTTCTTC.